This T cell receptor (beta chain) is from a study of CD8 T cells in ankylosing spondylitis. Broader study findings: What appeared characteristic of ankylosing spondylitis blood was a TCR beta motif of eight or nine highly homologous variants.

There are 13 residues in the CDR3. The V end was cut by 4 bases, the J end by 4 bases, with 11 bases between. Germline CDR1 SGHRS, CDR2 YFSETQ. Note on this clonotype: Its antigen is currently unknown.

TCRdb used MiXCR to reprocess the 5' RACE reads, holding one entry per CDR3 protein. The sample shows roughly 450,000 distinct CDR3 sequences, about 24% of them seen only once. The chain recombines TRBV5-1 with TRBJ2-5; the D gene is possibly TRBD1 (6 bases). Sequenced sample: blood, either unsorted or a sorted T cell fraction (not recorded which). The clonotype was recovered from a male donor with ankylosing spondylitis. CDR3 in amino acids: CASSNRVGETQYF. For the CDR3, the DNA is TGCGCCAGCAGCAACAGGGTCGGAGAGACCCAGTACTTC.